This T cell receptor (beta chain) was identified in a study of T cells in pancreatic ductal adenocarcinoma. TCRdb's table, derived via immunoSEQ multiplex PCR, lists solely in-frame clones and lacks some. This table has some 9,400 clones, roughly two thirds appearing once. The selected patients with pancreatic ductal adenocarcinoma had surgery but no neoadjuvant therapy. This clone has a handful of counts. The antigen remains undetermined. Study findings and constraints: Blood had more productive templates and roughly 8-fold more unique clonotypes than tumor. Enrichment of CD45RO+ effector over naive T cells in tumors may bias clonality. Blood clonality (roughly 0.07) did not differ significantly from tumor (roughly 0.11).

This clonotype originated in a human donor with pancreatic ductal adenocarcinoma. The sequenced sample was pancreatic tumor tissue.

The CDR3 DNA sequence: TGTGCCAGCAGTTACTCGGGGGGCAATAATTCACCCCTCCACTTT. Translation gives CASSYSGGNNSPLHF. V is TRBV6-6 and J is TRBJ1-6; D may be TRBD1 (6 bases). The CDR3 spans 15 residues. Per germline, CDR1 MNHNY and CDR2 SVGAGI (reference sequence). Trimming removed 0 bases from V and 5 bases from J, with 8 bases in between.